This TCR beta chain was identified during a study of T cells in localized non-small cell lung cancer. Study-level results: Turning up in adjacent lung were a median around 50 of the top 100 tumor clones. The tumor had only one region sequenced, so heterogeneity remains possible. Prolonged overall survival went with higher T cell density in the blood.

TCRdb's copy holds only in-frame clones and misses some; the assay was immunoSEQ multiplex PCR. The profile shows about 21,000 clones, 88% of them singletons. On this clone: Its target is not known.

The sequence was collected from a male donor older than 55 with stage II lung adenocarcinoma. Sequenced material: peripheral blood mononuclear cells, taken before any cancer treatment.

The CDR3 reads CASSEYSGRANEQFF. CDR3 DNA sequence: TGCGCCAGCAGCGAATATAGCGGGAGGGCGAATGAGCAGTTCTTC. The chain recombines TRBV10-2 with TRBJ2-1; 11 bases map to TRBD2. Germline CDR1 and CDR2: WSHSY and SAAADI. Trimming at V came to 6 bases and at J to 7 bases, leaving 8 bases not matched to a gene. This CDR3 contains 15 residues.